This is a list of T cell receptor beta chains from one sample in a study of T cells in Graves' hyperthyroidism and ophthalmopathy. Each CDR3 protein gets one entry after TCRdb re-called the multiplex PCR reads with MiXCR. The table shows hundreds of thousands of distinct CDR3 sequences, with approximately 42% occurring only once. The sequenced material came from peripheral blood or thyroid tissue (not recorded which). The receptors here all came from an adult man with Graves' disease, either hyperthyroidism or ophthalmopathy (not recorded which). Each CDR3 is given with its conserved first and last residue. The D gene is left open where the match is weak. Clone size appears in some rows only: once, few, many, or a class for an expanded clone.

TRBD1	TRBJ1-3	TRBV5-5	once	CASSRPDRAWENTIYF	TGTGCCAGCAGCAGGCCGGACAGGGCTTGGGAAAACACCATATATTTT
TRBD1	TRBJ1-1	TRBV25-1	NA	CASSTRQGKNTEAFF	TGTGCCAGCAGTACCAGACAGGGGAAGAACACTGAAGCTTTCTTT
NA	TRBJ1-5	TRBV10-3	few	CAISELGENQPQHF	TGTGCCATCAGTGAGTTGGGGGAAAATCAGCCCCAGCATTTT
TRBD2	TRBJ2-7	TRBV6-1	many	CASSRAGGSYEQYF	TGTGCCAGCAGTAGAGCGGGAGGGTCATACGAGCAGTACTTC
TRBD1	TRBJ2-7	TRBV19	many	CASSDDRGTYEQYF	TGTGCCAGTAGTGACGACAGGGGCACCTACGAGCAGTACTTC
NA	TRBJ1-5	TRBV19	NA	CTSRDSNQPQHF	TGTACCAGTAGGGATAGCAATCAGCCCCAGCATTTT
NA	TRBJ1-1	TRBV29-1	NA	CSVQGVGRGAEAFF	TGCAGCGTCCAAGGGGTCGGGAGGGGCGCTGAAGCTTTCTTT
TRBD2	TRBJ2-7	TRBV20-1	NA	CSAEGRRTSGADYEQYF	TGCAGTGCTGAGGGGCGGCGGACTAGCGGGGCGGACTACGAGCAGTACTTC
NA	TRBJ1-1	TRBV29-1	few	CSVDRGGGGNTEAFF	TGCAGCGTTGATCGGGGTGGGGGCGGGAACACTGAAGCTTTCTTT
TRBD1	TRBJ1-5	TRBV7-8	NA	CASSLGQGERHF	TGTGCCAGCAGCTTGGGACAGGGAGAAAGGCATTTT
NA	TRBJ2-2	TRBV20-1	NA	CSARSQVNTGELFF	TGCAGTGCCCGAAGCCAGGTGAACACCGGGGAGCTGTTTTTT
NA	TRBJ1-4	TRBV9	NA	CASSVVGTTNEKLFF	TGTGCCAGCAGCGTAGTCGGGACAACTAATGAAAAACTGTTTTTT
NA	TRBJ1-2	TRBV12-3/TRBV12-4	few	CASSRGSYGYTF	TGTGCCAGCAGTCGGGGCTCCTATGGCTACACCTTC
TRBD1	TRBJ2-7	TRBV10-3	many	CAASQGTGSYYEQYF	TGTGCCGCTTCACAGGGGACGGGGAGTTACTACGAGCAGTACTTC
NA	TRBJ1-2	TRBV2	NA	CASRRQWRGVRNGYTF	TGTGCCAGCCGCCGGCAATGGAGGGGAGTAAGGAATGGCTACACCTTC
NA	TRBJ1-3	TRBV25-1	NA	CASSAGLGSTGNTIYF	TGTGCCAGCAGTGCTGGGCTAGGGTCAACTGGAAACACCATATATTTT
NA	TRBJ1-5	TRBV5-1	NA	CASSPTGRNNQPQHF	TGCGCCAGCAGCCCCACAGGGCGAAACAATCAGCCCCAGCATTTT
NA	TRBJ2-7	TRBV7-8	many	CASSPTLYEQYF	TGTGCCAGCAGCCCCACTCTCTACGAGCAGTACTTC
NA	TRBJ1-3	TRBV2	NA	CASSIDSYSGNTIYF	TGTGCCAGCAGCATTGACAGCTACTCTGGAAACACCATATATTTT
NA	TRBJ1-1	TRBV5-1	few	CASRVGGENTEAFF	TGCGCCAGCAGGGTGGGGGGGGAGAACACTGAAGCTTTCTTT
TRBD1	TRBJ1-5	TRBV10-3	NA	CASSLTGVDQPQHF	TGTGCCAGCAGTTTAACAGGGGTGGATCAGCCCCAGCATTTT
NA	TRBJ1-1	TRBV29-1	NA	CSVDPDGYTEAFF	TGCAGCGTTGACCCGGACGGATACACTGAAGCTTTCTTT
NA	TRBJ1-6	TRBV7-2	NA	CASSPRRRGTRESSYNSPLHF	TGTGCCAGCAGCCCCAGGCGACGGGGAACACGGGAGAGCTCCTATAATTCACCCCTCCACTTT
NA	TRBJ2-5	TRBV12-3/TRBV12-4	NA	CASSFLGGGPQETQYF	TGTGCCAGCAGTTTCCTAGGGGGAGGGCCCCAAGAGACCCAGTACTTC
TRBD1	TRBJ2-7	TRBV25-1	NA	CARSGQGYEQYF	TGTGCTAGGTCGGGACAGGGCTACGAGCAGTACTTC